The T cell receptor (beta chain) described here comes from a study of control samples from healthy donors and cancer patients. The assay was immunoSEQ multiplex PCR, and TCRdb's table has in-frame clones only and misses some. The data contain approximately 230,000 clones, over 75% of them singletons. Trimming took off 3 bases at V and 13 bases at J, with 18 bases between the two ends. Germline lookup yields CDR1 KGHDR and CDR2 SFDVKD. CDR3 length: 14 residues. The genes are TRBV24-1 and TRBJ1-5; D gene ambiguous. This sequence originates from a woman aged 55-69 years with lung cancer. Sequencing was carried out using PBMCs. In DNA form, the CDR3 reads TGTGCCACCAGTGATGAGAGGGAGATCAGCACTCAGCATTTT. It is translated as CATSDEREISTQHF.